The entry that follows covers one TCR beta chain sequence. RNA in amounts of about 0.5 to 1 ug was reverse transcribed with random hexamers. TCRdb processed the immunoSEQ multiplex PCR reads anew with MiXCR; each CDR3 protein has one entry. The sample has 71,000 or so distinct CDR3 sequences; 93% are singletons. The length of the CDR3 is 14 residues. Trimming left V 1 base short and J 2 bases short, with 8 bases between. Germline V CDR1 and CDR2: MGHRA, YSYEKL. This sample stems from a study of CD8 T cells in Susac syndrome. Study background: Treatment at blood withdrawal was none, corticosteroids, or intravenous immunoglobulin alone in Susac syndrome patients.

Sequenced input: CD4+ T cells from PBMCs. The chain combines TRBV4-1 with TRBJ1-1; maybe TRBD1 (6 bases). This receptor was obtained from a human donor with Susac syndrome. The CDR3 sequence is CASSQGDINTEAFF. Written as DNA, the CDR3 is TGCGCCAGCAGCCAAGGGGACATCAACACTGAAGCTTTCTTT.